Shown below are 19 T cell receptor beta chains from a single sample sequenced in a study of PD-1 blockade in classical Hodgkin lymphoma. Assay used: immunoSEQ multiplex PCR; TCRdb lists only in-frame clones, some missing. The sample holds 25,000 to 35,000 clones; 86% are singletons and the top ten take less than 0.5%. Time point specified: cycle 4 day 1 (C4D1), after five to seven weeks of nivolumab. All the patients suffered relapse after autologous stem cell transplantation, and brentuximab vedotin exposure differed. The authors purified CD4+ T cells from thawed PBMCs by magnetic negative selection. Source: CD4+ T cells from blood, taken before the fourth cycle of nivolumab. These receptors came from a human donor with classical Hodgkin lymphoma.

The chain couples TRBV18 to TRBJ2-7; no firm D call. Per germline, CDR1 KGHSH and CDR2 LQKENI. Trimming took 2 bases from V and 3 from J, leaving 17 bases between them. This CDR3 comprises 16 residues. The CDR3: CASSPTKASYYYEQYF. The CDR3 nucleotides read TGTGCCAGCTCACCAACTAAGGCCAGCTACTACTACGAGCAGTACTTC.

This rearrangement joins TRBV5-1 to TRBJ1-6; TRBD1 agrees at 8 bases. This CDR3 is 14 amino acids long. V shed 4 bases, J shed 10 bases, and the junction held 7 bases outside the gene matches. Germline assignment: CDR1 SGHRS and CDR2 YFSETQ. CDR3 bases: TGCGCCAGCAGCGAGACAGGGGAAGAATCACCCCTCCACTTT. Protein product: CASSETGEESPLHF.

V is TRBV2 and J is TRBJ2-1; possibly TRBD1 for D (5 bases). The CDR3 extends over 13 amino acids. CDR1 is SNHLY, CDR2 FYNNEI, per germline. Trimming took off 8 bases at V and 3 bases at J, with 11 bases between the two ends. DNA of the CDR3: TGTGCCAGCCTGTCGACAGTCTACAATGAGCAGTTCTTC. Translating it yields CASLSTVYNEQFF. Complete variable domain (other parts from reference TRBV2 and TRBJ2-1): EPEVTQTPSHQVTQMGQEVILRCVPISNHLYFYWYRQILGQKVEFLVSFYNNEISEKSEIFDDQFSVERPDGSNFTLKIRSTKLEDSAMYFCASLSTVYNEQFFGPGTRLTVL.

In its sample, this clone was seen a few times. The V call is TRBV28, the J call TRBJ2-7; D is possibly TRBD1 or TRBD2 (6 bases each). The CDR3 is 12 amino acids. Trimming removed 6 bases at V and 7 bases at J, with 13 bases between. Germline values: CDR1 MDHEN, CDR2 SYDVKM. The CDR3 loop reads CASSYRDWEQYF. The DNA of the CDR3 is TGTGCCAGCAGCTACAGGGACTGGGAGCAGTACTTC.

V gene TRBV7-8 combines with J gene TRBJ2-7; 8 nucleotides match TRBD2. CDR3 length: 14 residues. The trim removed 1 base at V and 3 bases at J, leaving 2 bases unmatched. The germline gives CDR1 SGHVS, CDR2 FQNEAQ. CDR3 protein: CASSLVSGNYEQYF. Here the CDR3 DNA reads TGTGCCAGCAGCTTAGTTAGCGGGAACTACGAGCAGTACTTC.

This chain uses TRBV11-2 with TRBJ1-5, with D possibly being TRBD1 (5 bases). The ends were cut back, 3 bases at V and 7 bases at J, with 10 bases in the middle. Germline assignment: CDR1 SGHAT and CDR2 FQNNGV. CDR3 length equals 13 residues. As DNA, the CDR3 is TGTGCCAGCAGCTTGGCCGGGGGGCAGCCCCAGCATTTT. Translation: CASSLAGGQPQHF.

The rearrangement uses TRBV6-6 and TRBJ2-1; 7 nucleotides agree with TRBD2. Germline V gives CDR1 MNHNY, CDR2 SVGAGI (reference sequence). Trimming at V came to 2 bases and at J to 5 bases, leaving 0 bases not matched to a gene. The CDR3 is 13 amino acids. CDR3 residues: CASSYAGDNEQFF. CDR3 nucleotides: TGTGCCAGCAGTTACGCGGGGGACAATGAGCAGTTCTTC.

Note on this clone: A junction end diverges from the germline sequence, so it may reflect a read error. The chain joins TRBV10-3 to TRBJ2-7; possible D gene TRBD1, 6 bases. The CDR3 consists of 13 residues. CDR1 is ENHRY and CDR2 is SYGVKD in the germline V gene. CDR3 in DNA: TGTGCCATCAGTCAGTCAGGGGCTTACGAGCAGTACTTC. This encodes CAISQSGAYEQYF.

The CDR3 DNA reads as TGTGCCAGCAGTGACTCATGGGGAGGGGGGTCAACTAATGAAAAACTGTTTTTT. Residues: CASSDSWGGGSTNEKLFF. V is TRBV6-4 and J is TRBJ1-4; D perhaps matches TRBD1 (6 bases). The V gene's germline CDR1 is MRHNA and CDR2 SNTAGT. The V end lost 0 bases, the J end lost 0 bases, and 14 bases lay between the germline ends. The CDR3 is 18 amino acids.

The genes are TRBV19 and TRBJ2-1, with 7 positions matching TRBD2. The CDR3 sequence is 14 residues long. Trimming cost V 5 bases and J 9 bases; bases outside gene matches: 10. CDR1 and CDR2 from the germline V gene are LNHDA and SQIVND (reference sequence). DNA for the CDR3: TGTGCCAGTAGTCTAGGACTAGTTCGTGGTGAGCAGTTCTTC. Its protein product is CASSLGLVRGEQFF.

This rearrangement joins TRBV30 to TRBJ2-7; D might be TRBD1 (6 bases). There are 16 residues in the CDR3. V dropped 3 bases and J dropped 1 base, with 19 bases sitting between them. Germline loops: CDR1 GTSNPN, CDR2 SVGIG (reference sequence). DNA of the CDR3: TGTGCCTGGAGAACAAGACCGGGCACAGGGTCCTACGAGCAGTACTTC. This encodes CAWRTRPGTGSYEQYF.

The rearrangement joins TRBV5-4 to TRBJ2-7; the D is unclear. The CDR3 has 14 residues. Germline V gene lookup returns CDR1 SGHNT and CDR2 YYREEE (reference sequence). The V gene lost 0 bases and the J gene lost 0 bases, with 7 bases spanning the gap. CDR3 amino acids: CASSLDVSSYEQYF. CDR3 DNA: TGTGCCAGCAGCTTGGATGTAAGCTCCTACGAGCAGTACTTC.

This CDR3 is CASSLEVGVQETQYF. The CDR3 DNA is TGCGCCAGCAGCTTGGAGGTCGGGGTCCAAGAGACCCAGTACTTC. The chain couples TRBV5-1 to TRBJ2-5; D perhaps matches TRBD2 (5 bases). This CDR3 has 15 amino acids. Trimming took 0 bases from V and 1 from J, leaving 10 bases between them. The V gene's germline CDR1 is SGHRS and CDR2 YFSETQ.

The V gene is TRBV5-1, the J gene TRBJ2-5; TRBD1 or TRBD2 may be the D gene (5 bases each). Trimming removed 4 bases at V and 3 bases at J, with 13 bases between. Germline V gives CDR1 SGHRS, CDR2 YFSETQ. The CDR3 length is 14 residues. CDR3 in amino acids: CASSPGTNEETQYF. CDR3 coding DNA: TGCGCCAGCAGCCCAGGGACCAACGAAGAGACCCAGTACTTC.

The chain links TRBV19 to TRBJ2-6; TRBD1 aligns across 11 bases. The V gene's germline CDR1 is LNHDA and CDR2 SQIVND (reference sequence). V was pared by 6 bases and J by 3 bases, with 7 bases of the junction left unmatched. CDR3 length: 17 residues. The CDR3 is CASSGQGAVGGANVLTF. CDR3 DNA: TGTGCCAGTAGCGGACAGGGGGCGGTAGGTGGGGCCAACGTCCTGACTTTC.

The gene calls are TRBV2 and TRBJ1-1; the D is unclear. Trimming left V 10 bases short and J 4 bases short, with 19 bases between. This CDR3 region has 14 residues. Per the germline V gene, CDR1 is SNHLY and CDR2 is FYNNEI. In nucleotides, the CDR3 is TGTGCCATCCCGAGGAAGGCCGTAGGCACTGAAGCTTTCTTT. Its translation: CAIPRKAVGTEAFF.

The chain is built from TRBV10-3 and TRBJ2-2; tentative D call: TRBD2 (7 bases). Germline V lookup: CDR1 ENHRY, CDR2 SYGVKD. Trimming shortened V by 8 bases and J by 5 bases, and 18 bases separated the two germline ends. The CDR3 is 15 residues long. CDR3 bases: TGTGCCATCCCAAAGGGGGGAGGGCCGACCGGGGAGCTGTTTTTT. It specifies CAIPKGGGPTGELFF.

The chain couples TRBV7-3 to TRBJ2-1; 9 bases fit TRBD2. The V segment lost 2 bases and the J segment 8 bases; nucleotides outside the gene matches: 7. Germline values: CDR1 SGHTA, CDR2 FQGTGA. The length of the CDR3 is 15 residues. In DNA, the CDR3 is TGTGCCAGCAGCTTAGATGCGGGAGGGCCGTATGAGCAGTTCTTC. It is translated as CASSLDAGGPYEQFF.

This chain joins TRBV10-3 and TRBJ2-4; 8 positions agree with TRBD1. The CDR3 totals 15 residues. V lost 3 bases and J lost 1; bases outside the gene matches: 2. Germline V gene lookup returns CDR1 ENHRY and CDR2 SYGVKD. In DNA, the CDR3 is TGTGCCATCAGTGATAGGGACAGGGCCAAAAACATTCAGTACTTC. Protein sequence: CAISDRDRAKNIQYF.